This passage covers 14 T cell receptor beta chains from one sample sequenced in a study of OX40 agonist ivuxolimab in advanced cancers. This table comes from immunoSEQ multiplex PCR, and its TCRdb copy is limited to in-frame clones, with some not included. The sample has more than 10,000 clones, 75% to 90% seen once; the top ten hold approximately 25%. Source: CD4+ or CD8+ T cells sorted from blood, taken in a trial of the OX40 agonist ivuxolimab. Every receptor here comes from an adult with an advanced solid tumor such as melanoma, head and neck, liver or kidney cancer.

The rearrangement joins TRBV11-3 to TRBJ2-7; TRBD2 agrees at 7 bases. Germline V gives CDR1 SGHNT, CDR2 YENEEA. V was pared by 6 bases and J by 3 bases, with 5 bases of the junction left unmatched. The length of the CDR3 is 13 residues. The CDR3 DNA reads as TGTGCCAGCAGTAAGGGAGGGTACTACGAGCAGTACTTC. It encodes CASSKGGYYEQYF.

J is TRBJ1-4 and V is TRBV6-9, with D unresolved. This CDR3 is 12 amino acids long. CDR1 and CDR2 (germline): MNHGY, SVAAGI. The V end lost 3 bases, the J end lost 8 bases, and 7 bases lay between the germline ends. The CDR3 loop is CASSYGPEKLFF. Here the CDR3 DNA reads TGTGCCAGCAGTTACGGTCCGGAAAAACTGTTTTTT.

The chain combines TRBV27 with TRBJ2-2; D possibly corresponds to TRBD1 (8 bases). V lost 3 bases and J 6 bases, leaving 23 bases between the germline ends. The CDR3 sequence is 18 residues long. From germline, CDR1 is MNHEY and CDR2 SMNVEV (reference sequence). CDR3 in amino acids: CASSLARGRGPIAGELFF. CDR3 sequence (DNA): TGTGCCAGCAGTTTGGCCAGGGGGCGGGGGCCTATTGCCGGGGAGCTGTTTTTT.

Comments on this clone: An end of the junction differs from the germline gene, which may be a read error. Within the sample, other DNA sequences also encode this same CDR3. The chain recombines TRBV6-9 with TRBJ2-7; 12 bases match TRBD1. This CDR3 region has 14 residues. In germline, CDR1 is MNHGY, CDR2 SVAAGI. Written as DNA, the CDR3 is TGCGCCAGCAGTTGGGACAGGGGGCCCTACGAGCAGTACTTC. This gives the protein CASSWDRGPYEQYF.

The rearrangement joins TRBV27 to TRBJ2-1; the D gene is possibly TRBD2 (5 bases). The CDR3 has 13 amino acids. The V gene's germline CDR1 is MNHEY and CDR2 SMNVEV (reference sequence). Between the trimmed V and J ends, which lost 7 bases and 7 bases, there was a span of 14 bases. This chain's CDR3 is CASTQTSGNEQFF. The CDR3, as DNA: TGTGCCAGCACTCAAACGTCGGGAAATGAGCAGTTCTTC.

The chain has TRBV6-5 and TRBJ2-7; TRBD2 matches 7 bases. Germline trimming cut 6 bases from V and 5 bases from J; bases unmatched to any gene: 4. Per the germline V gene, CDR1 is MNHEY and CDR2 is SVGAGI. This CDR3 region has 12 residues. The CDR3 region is CASSPGGNEQYF. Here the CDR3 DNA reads TGTGCCAGCAGCCCCGGGGGGAACGAGCAGTACTTC.

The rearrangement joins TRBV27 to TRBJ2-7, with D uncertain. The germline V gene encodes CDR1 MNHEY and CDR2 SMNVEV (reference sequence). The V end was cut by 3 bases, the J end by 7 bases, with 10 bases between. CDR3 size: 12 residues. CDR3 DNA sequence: TGTGCCAGCAGTTTGCCTGGGTATGAGCAGTACTTC. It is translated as CASSLPGYEQYF.

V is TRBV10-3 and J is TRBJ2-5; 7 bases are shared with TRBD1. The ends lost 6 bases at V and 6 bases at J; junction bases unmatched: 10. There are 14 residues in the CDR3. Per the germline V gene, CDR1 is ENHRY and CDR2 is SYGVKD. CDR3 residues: CAISGTDLLKTQYF. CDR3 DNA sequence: TGTGCCATCAGCGGGACAGACCTCCTGAAGACCCAGTACTTC.

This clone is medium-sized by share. CDR3 nucleotide sequence: TGTGCCAGCAGTTACTCGAAGAGCGGGAGATGGGACGAGCAGTACTTC. Residues: CASSYSKSGRWDEQYF. J is TRBJ2-7 and V is TRBV6-5; TRBD2 agrees at 8 bases. CDR1 is MNHEY, CDR2 SVGAGI, per germline. The CDR3 has 16 amino acids. V dropped 0 bases and J dropped 5; count of bases not matched to a gene: 9.

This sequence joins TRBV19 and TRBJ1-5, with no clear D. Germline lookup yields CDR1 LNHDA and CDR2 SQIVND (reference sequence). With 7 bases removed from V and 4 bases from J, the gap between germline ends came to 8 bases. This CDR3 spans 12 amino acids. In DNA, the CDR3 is TGTGCCAGTAACCTGGGGAATCAGCCCCAGCATTTT. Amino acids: CASNLGNQPQHF.

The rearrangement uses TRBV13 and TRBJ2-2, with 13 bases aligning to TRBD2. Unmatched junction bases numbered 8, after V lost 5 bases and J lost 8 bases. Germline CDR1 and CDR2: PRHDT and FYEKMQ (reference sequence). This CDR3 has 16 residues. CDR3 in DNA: TGTGCCAGCAGCGAAGGACTAGCGGGGGTGCCAGGGGAGCTGTTTTTT. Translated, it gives CASSEGLAGVPGELFF.

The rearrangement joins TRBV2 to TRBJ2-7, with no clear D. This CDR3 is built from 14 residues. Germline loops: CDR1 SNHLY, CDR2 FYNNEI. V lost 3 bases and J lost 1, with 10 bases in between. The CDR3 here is CASSDGRLSYEQYF. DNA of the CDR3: TGTGCCAGCAGTGATGGCAGACTTTCCTACGAGCAGTACTTC.

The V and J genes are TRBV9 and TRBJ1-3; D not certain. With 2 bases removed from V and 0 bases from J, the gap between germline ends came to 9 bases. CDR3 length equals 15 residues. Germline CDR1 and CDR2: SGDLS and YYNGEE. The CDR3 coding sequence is TGTGCCAGCAGCGTCGATCTTTTCTCTGGAAACACCATATATTTT. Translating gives CASSVDLFSGNTIYF. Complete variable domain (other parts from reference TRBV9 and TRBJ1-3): DSGVTQTPKHLITATGQRVTLRCSPRSGDLSVYWYQQSLDQGLQFLIQYYNGEERAKGNILERFSAQQFPDLHSELNLSSLELGDSALYFCASSVDLFSGNTIYFGEGSWLTVV.

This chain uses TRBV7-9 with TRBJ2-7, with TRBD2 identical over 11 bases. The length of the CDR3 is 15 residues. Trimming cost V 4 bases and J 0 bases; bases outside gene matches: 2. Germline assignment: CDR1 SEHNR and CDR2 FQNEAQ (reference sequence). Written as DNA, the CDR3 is TGTGCCAGCAGCTCTAGCGGGGGGAGCTCCTACGAGCAGTACTTC. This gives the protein CASSSSGGSSYEQYF.